This T cell receptor beta chain comes out of a study of shared clonotypes between healthy human individuals. The wider study: Ranging from 18 to 49 in age, donors were two women and three men. The study, taken as a whole, reports: Among donors, clonotype sharing was expected to be affected by sequencing depth.

Across several immunoSEQ plates, the genomic DNA of each subset was split evenly. This table comes from immunoSEQ multiplex PCR, and its TCRdb copy is limited to in-frame clones, with some not included. The sample includes over 400,000 clones, roughly 80% of them seen just once. Samples left unsorted employed some 95 million PBMCs for genomic DNA. Notes on this clone: Its antigen is still unknown.

Germline V gene data show CDR1 as MDHEN and CDR2 as SYDVKM. The CDR3 has 14 amino acids. V was pared by 7 bases and J by 10 bases, with 12 bases of the junction left unmatched. The sequenced sample consisted of PBMCs. This TCR was recovered from a woman in her forties in good health. Some clones in this sample may be carry-over from other donors' samples. This sequence joins TRBV28 and TRBJ2-1; 8 bases align to TRBD2. The CDR3: CASNRREVRGEQFF. The DNA of the CDR3 is TGTGCCAGCAACAGGCGGGAGGTCCGAGGGGAGCAGTTCTTC.